This note documents a single T cell receptor beta chain sequence. The data derive from a study of blood T cell repertoires in COVID-19. Study in general: Sites across the United States, Italy and Spain contributed samples from acute and convalescent COVID-19.

CDR3 length: 14 residues. Trimming cost V 0 bases and J 3 bases, with 8 bases left between them. CDR1 KGHSH and CDR2 LQKENI come from the germline V gene. Participants were aged about 18 to 100 years from about two dozen US areas. Generated by immunoSEQ multiplex PCR, the TCRdb table keeps only in-frame clones and is missing some. The table shows fewer than 250,000 clones, with about 82% occurring only once. The sequence was obtained from a woman aged 45-59 years with acute COVID-19. Sample: PBMCs or T cells enriched from blood (not recorded which). The chain recombines TRBV18 with TRBJ1-1, with D perhaps TRBD1 (5 bases). The CDR3 is CASSPPTGYTEAFF. DNA for the CDR3: TGTGCCAGCTCACCACCCACAGGTTACACTGAAGCTTTCTTT.